A single sample gave rise to the 25 T cell receptor beta chains below, sequenced in a study of cytomegalovirus exposure and HLA in healthy donors. The PCR ran on 60 Vbeta and 13 Jbeta primers. Clones were sequenced by immunoSEQ multiplex PCR, and TCRdb holds only the in-frame ones, with some missing. The repertoire holds 250,000 to 300,000 clones, with 80% to 95% as singletons. Sequenced sample: PBMCs. The receptors stem from a girl aged 2-10 years in good health and CMV-seronegative.

The J gene is TRBJ2-7, the V gene TRBV2; 9 bases agree with TRBD1. The CDR3 consists of 14 residues. Trimming cost V 4 bases and J 1 base; bases outside gene matches: 2. Germline V lookup: CDR1 SNHLY, CDR2 FYNNEI. CDR3 loop: CASSVGTGSYEQYF. The CDR3 nucleotides read TGTGCCAGCAGTGTGGGGACAGGGTCCTACGAGCAGTACTTC.

This chain connects TRBV7-2 to TRBJ1-2, with D possibly TRBD1 on 5 matching bases. From germline, CDR1 is SGHTA and CDR2 FQGNSA. The length of the CDR3 is 14 residues. V shed 4 bases and J shed 5 bases, with 14 bases lying between them. The CDR3 coding sequence is TGTGCCAGCAGCTCGACCAGGGAGGAGTATGGCTACACCTTC. It specifies CASSSTREEYGYTF.

The rearrangement joins TRBV13 to TRBJ2-1; 7 bases align to TRBD1. CDR1 and CDR2 (germline): PRHDT, FYEKMQ (reference sequence). The V segment lost 1 base and the J segment 5 bases; nucleotides outside the gene matches: 5. There are 15 residues in the CDR3. The CDR3 sequence: CASSLVGTANNEQFF. In DNA, the CDR3 is TGTGCCAGCAGCTTAGTAGGGACAGCAAACAATGAGCAGTTCTTC.

This clone was counted a single time. This chain uses TRBV5-1 with TRBJ1-1, with TRBD1 matching 9 bases. The CDR3 is 16 amino acids. With V trimmed by 4 bases and J by 1 base, 8 bases remained unmatched. CDR1 and CDR2 (germline): SGHRS, YFSETQ. The CDR3 nucleotides read TGCGCCAGCAGCCTTAAGACAGGGGGGCAGAACACTGAAGCTTTCTTT. It encodes CASSLKTGGQNTEAFF.

The genes are TRBV6-5 and TRBJ1-2, with 7 bases matching TRBD1. J gave up 7 bases and V 6 bases, and 8 bases lay outside the gene matches. The CDR3 totals 13 residues. Germline V gene sequence: CDR1 MNHEY, CDR2 SVGAGI. The CDR3 DNA follows: TGTGCCAGCAGACCCGGGACAGTCGGTGGCTACACCTTC. Translated: CASRPGTVGGYTF.

The V gene is TRBV6-1, the J gene TRBJ2-5; TRBD1 matches 8 bases. The J call is in doubt because the DNA end fits TRBJ2-7 better. The CDR3 sequence is 14 residues long. Germline V CDR1 and CDR2: MNHNS, SASEGT. CDR3: CASSEVGQVYEQYF. The CDR3 DNA sequence: TGTGCCAGCAGTGAAGTGGGACAGGTGTACGAGCAGTACTTC.

The J gene is TRBJ2-3, the V gene TRBV5-1; tentatively, D is TRBD2 (5 bases). The germline CDR1 and CDR2 sequences are SGHRS and YFSETQ. With 4 bases removed from V and 5 bases from J, the gap between germline ends came to 8 bases. The CDR3 runs 12 residues. CDR3 loop: CASSVTRDTQYF. CDR3 sequence (DNA): TGCGCCAGCAGCGTTACTAGAGATACGCAGTATTTT.

The gene calls are TRBV29-1 and TRBJ1-1; weak D call: TRBD1 (5 bases). V shed 6 bases and J shed 7 bases, with 15 bases lying between them. The length of the CDR3 is 12 residues. The V gene's germline CDR1 is SQVTM and CDR2 ANQGSEA. CDR3 protein: CSVLRGGVEAFF. For the CDR3, the DNA is TGCAGCGTCCTTCGGGGGGGGGTTGAAGCTTTCTTT.

The chain links TRBV4-1 to TRBJ2-5; the D is unclear. CDR3 size: 15 residues. The germline CDR1 and CDR2 sequences are MGHRA and YSYEKL. V was cut by 1 base and J by 1 base, with 10 bases left in between. CDR3 DNA sequence: TGCGCCAGCAGCCAAGGCCCAGGCCTCCAAGAGACCCAGTACTTC. As protein: CASSQGPGLQETQYF.

CDR3: CASNPWGGNEAFF. The CDR3 DNA is TGTGCCAGCAACCCTTGGGGAGGGAATGAAGCTTTCTTT. The rearrangement uses TRBV6-1 and TRBJ1-1, with no clear D. The germline CDR1 and CDR2 sequences are MNHNS and SASEGT. Deletions cut 7 bases from V and 7 bases from J, with 16 bases between. CDR3 size: 13 residues.

The chain is built from TRBV5-1 and TRBJ2-5; D is ambiguous. Per the germline V gene, CDR1 is SGHRS and CDR2 is YFSETQ. The CDR3 spans 13 residues. V lost 4 bases and J lost 4, with 11 bases in between. The CDR3: CASSLDIIETQYF. CDR3 bases: TGCGCCAGCAGCCTCGACATAATAGAGACCCAGTACTTC.

The J gene is TRBJ2-5, the V gene TRBV6-5; D is uncertain. V was trimmed by 2 bases and J by 1 base, leaving 8 bases between them. The CDR3 length is 14 residues. Germline V gene lookup returns CDR1 MNHEY and CDR2 SVGAGI. The CDR3: CASSYTASQETQYF. The DNA of the CDR3 is TGTGCCAGCAGTTACACGGCTAGCCAAGAGACCCAGTACTTC.

The V gene is TRBV18, the J gene TRBJ2-3; D unresolved. The CDR3 is made up of 13 amino acids. Trimming stripped 4 bases from V and 6 bases from J, with 11 bases between. The germline V gene encodes CDR1 KGHSH and CDR2 LQKENI. CDR3 loop: CASSLAPRDTQYF. The CDR3, as DNA: TGTGCCAGCTCACTAGCCCCGCGGGATACGCAGTATTTT.

CDR3 in DNA: TGTGCCAGTAGTGTACAGGGGGATAATGAAAAACTGTTTTTT. Translation gives CASSVQGDNEKLFF. The rearrangement links TRBV19 to TRBJ1-4, with 8 bases that match TRBD1. Germline V gene data show CDR1 as LNHDA and CDR2 as SQIVND (reference sequence). The length of the CDR3 is 14 residues. The ends lost 5 bases at V and 4 bases at J; junction bases unmatched: 3.

The chain links TRBV19 to TRBJ2-7; 8 bases map to TRBD2. Germline loops: CDR1 LNHDA, CDR2 SQIVND (reference sequence). The CDR3 covers 15 residues. The ends lost 10 bases at V and 6 bases at J; junction bases unmatched: 17. As DNA, the CDR3 is TGTGCCACCTCCCCCCAAGCGGGAGTGCCTCTCGAGCAGTACTTC. Protein product: CATSPQAGVPLEQYF. The full variable domain, in which reference TRBV19 and TRBJ2-7 provide the parts outside the CDR3, is DGGITQSPKYLFRKEGQNVTLSCEQNLNHDAMYWYRQDPGQGLRLIYYSQIVNDFQKGDIAEGYSVSREKKESFPLTVTSAQKNPTAFYLCATSPQAGVPLEQYFGPGTRLTVT.

This chain connects TRBV13 to TRBJ2-5, with TRBD2 as a possible D gene (7 bases). The J call is doubtful: the DNA matches TRBJ2-7 better. Germline V gene sequence: CDR1 PRHDT, CDR2 FYEKMQ (reference sequence). The CDR3 loop spans 14 amino acids. The CDR3 loop reads CASSLRGASYEQYF. The CDR3 nucleotides are TGTGCCAGCAGCTTACGGGGGGCATCCTACGAGCAGTACTTC.

The rearrangement uses TRBV2 and TRBJ2-7; TRBD2 agrees at 10 bases. J was trimmed by 2 bases and V by 6 bases; bases with no gene match: 4. Germline CDR1 reads SNHLY; CDR2 reads FYNNEI. The CDR3 totals 14 residues. The CDR3 sequence: CASSGLAATYEQYF. CDR3 sequence (DNA): TGTGCCAGCAGCGGACTAGCGGCAACCTACGAGCAGTACTTC.

In its sample, this clone was seen once. The J gene is TRBJ1-2, the V gene TRBV2; D possibly corresponds to TRBD1 (5 bases). Germline V CDR1 and CDR2: SNHLY, FYNNEI. V gave up 3 bases and J gave up 7 bases, with 12 bases separating them. This CDR3 region has 13 residues. Written as DNA, the CDR3 is TGTGCCAGCAGTGACAGGGAATGGAGTGGCTACACCTTC. Translated: CASSDREWSGYTF.

The chain couples TRBV6-5 to TRBJ1-3; D is ambiguous. V lost 4 bases and J 0 bases, leaving 7 bases between the germline ends. The CDR3 totals 14 residues. Germline V gene lookup returns CDR1 MNHEY and CDR2 SVGAGI. The CDR3 loop is CASSSSFSGNTIYF. DNA of the CDR3: TGTGCCAGCAGTTCTAGCTTCTCTGGAAACACCATATATTTT.

The CDR3 here is CASSSGWTGFSDTQYF. CDR3 in DNA: TGTGCCAGCAGCTCCGGTTGGACGGGATTTTCAGATACGCAGTATTTT. The chain combines TRBV7-8 with TRBJ2-3, with D possibly TRBD2 on 5 matching bases. Trimming shortened V by 4 bases and J by 4 bases, and 18 bases separated the two germline ends. CDR1 is SGHVS and CDR2 is FQNEAQ in the germline V gene. The CDR3 length is 16 residues.

The chain is built from TRBV2 and TRBJ1-1; 8 bases agree with TRBD1. The CDR3 has 14 amino acids. Germline V gene lookup returns CDR1 SNHLY and CDR2 FYNNEI. V dropped 6 bases and J dropped 5; count of bases not matched to a gene: 8. CDR3 protein: CASSPGQGRTEAFF. For the CDR3, the DNA is TGTGCCAGCAGCCCCGGACAGGGTAGAACTGAAGCTTTCTTT.

The chain has TRBV30 and TRBJ2-3; weak D call: TRBD2 (6 bases). The ends were cut back, 5 bases at V and 6 bases at J, with 12 bases in the middle. This CDR3 is built from 12 residues. Germline V gene lookup returns CDR1 GTSNPN and CDR2 SVGIG (reference sequence). As DNA, the CDR3 is TGTGCCTGGGGGGGGATTTCGGATACGCAGTATTTT. Translated, it gives CAWGGISDTQYF.

V usage is TRBV7-8 and J usage is TRBJ2-7, with 7 bases lining up with TRBD2. This CDR3 is built from 16 residues. Germline CDR1 SGHVS, CDR2 FQNEAQ. V trimming: 4 bases; J trimming: 5 bases; junction bases outside the gene matches: 14. The CDR3 DNA is TGTGCCAGCAGCTCCCGGGAGGCAAGGGCTTCTAACGAGCAGTACTTC. It translates to CASSSREARASNEQYF.

The J gene is TRBJ2-2, the V gene TRBV11-3; D may be TRBD1 (6 bases). Germline CDR1 and CDR2: SGHNT and YENEEA. The CDR3 runs to 12 residues. V lost 6 bases and J lost 5, with 7 bases in between. This chain's CDR3 is CASRQGTGELFF. The CDR3 coding sequence is TGTGCCAGCAGACAGGGAACCGGGGAGCTGTTTTTT.

The chain joins TRBV6-5 to TRBJ2-3; 8 bases are a match to TRBD1. This CDR3 is 15 amino acids long. Per germline, CDR1 MNHEY and CDR2 SVGAGI. The V segment lost 6 bases and the J segment 4 bases; nucleotides outside the gene matches: 9. As DNA, the CDR3 is TGTGCCAGCAGGTCTGGACAGGGAGCATCAGATACGCAGTATTTT. As protein: CASRSGQGASDTQYF.